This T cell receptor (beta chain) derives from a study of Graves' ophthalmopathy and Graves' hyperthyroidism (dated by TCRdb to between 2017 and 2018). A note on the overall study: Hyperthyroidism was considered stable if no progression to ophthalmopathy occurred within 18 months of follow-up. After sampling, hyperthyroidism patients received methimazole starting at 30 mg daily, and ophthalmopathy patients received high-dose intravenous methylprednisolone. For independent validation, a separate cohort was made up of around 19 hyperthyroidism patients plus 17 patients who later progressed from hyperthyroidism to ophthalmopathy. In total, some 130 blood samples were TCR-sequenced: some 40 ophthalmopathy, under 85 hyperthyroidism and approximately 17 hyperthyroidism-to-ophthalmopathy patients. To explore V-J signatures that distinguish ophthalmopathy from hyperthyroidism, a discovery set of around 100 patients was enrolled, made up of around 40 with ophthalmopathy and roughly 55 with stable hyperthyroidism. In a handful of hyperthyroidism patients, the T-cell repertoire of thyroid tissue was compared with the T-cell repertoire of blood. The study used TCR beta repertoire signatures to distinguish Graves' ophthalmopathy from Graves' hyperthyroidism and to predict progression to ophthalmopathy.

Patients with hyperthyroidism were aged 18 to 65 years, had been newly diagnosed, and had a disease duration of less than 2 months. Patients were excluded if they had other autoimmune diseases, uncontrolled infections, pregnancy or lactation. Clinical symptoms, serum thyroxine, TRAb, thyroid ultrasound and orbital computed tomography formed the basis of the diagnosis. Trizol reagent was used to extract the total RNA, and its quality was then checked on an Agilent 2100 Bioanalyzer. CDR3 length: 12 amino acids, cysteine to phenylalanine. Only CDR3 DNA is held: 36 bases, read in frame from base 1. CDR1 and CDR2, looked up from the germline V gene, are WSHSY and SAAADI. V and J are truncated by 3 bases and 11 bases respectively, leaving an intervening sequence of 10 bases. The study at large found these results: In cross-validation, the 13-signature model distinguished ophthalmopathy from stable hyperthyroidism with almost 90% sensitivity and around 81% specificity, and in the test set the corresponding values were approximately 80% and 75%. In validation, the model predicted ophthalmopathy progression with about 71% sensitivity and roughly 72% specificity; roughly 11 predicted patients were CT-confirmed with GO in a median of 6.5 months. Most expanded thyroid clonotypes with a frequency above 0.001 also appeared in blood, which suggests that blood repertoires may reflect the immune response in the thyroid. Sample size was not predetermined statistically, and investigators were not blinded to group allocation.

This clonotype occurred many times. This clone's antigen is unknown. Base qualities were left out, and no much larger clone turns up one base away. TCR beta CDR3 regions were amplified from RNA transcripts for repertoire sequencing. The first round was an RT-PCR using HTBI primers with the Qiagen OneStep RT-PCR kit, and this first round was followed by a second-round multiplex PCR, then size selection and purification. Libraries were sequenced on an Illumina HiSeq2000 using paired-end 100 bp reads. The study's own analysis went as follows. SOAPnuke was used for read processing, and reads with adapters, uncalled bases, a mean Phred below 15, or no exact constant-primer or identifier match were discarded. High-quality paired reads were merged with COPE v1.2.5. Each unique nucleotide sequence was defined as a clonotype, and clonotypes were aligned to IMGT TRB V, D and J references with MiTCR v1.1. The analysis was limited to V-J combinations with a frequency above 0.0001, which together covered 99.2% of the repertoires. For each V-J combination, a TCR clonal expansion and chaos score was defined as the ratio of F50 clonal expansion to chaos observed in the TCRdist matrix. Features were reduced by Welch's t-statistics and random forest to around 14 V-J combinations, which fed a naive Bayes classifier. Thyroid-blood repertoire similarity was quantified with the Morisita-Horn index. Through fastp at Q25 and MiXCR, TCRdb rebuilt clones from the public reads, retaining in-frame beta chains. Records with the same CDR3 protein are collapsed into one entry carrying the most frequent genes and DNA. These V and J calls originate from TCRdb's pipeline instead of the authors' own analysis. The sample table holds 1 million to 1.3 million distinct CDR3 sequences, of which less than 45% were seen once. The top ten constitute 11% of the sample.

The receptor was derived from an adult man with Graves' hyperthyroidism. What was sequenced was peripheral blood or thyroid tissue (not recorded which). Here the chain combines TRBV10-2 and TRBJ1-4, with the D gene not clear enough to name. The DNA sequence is TGCGCCAGCAGTGACATATCTGTGAAACTGTTTTTT. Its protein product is CASSDISVKLFF.